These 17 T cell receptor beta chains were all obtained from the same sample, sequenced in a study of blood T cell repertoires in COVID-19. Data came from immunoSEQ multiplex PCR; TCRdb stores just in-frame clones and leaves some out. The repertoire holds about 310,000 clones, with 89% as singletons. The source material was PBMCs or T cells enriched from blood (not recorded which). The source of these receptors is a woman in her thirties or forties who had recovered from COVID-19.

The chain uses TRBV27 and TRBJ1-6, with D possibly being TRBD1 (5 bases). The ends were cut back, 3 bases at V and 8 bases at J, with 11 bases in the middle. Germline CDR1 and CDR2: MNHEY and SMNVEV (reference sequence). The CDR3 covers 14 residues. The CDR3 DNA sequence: TGTGCCAGCAGTTTCACAGGAGTCCATTCACCCCTCCACTTT. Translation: CASSFTGVHSPLHF.

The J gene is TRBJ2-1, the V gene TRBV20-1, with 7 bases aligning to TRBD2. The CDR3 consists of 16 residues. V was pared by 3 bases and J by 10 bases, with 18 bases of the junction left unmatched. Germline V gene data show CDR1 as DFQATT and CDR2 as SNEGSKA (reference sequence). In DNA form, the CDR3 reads TGCAGTGCTAGTCTCATCCGTGGCGGGAGCGCAAGGGAGCAGTTCTTC. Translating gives CSASLIRGGSAREQFF.

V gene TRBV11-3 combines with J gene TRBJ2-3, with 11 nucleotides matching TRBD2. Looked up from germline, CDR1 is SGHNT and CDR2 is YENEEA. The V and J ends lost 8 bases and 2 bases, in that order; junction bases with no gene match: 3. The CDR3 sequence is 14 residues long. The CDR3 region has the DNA TGTGCCAGCTCGGGACTAGCGGCCACAGATACGCAGTATTTT. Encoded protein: CASSGLAATDTQYF.

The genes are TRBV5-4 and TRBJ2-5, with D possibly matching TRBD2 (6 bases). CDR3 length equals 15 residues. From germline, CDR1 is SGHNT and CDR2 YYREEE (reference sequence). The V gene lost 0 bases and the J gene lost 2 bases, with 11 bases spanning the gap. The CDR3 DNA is TGTGCCAGCAGCTTGGGGAGGGCACAGCAAGAGACCCAGTACTTC. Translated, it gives CASSLGRAQQETQYF.

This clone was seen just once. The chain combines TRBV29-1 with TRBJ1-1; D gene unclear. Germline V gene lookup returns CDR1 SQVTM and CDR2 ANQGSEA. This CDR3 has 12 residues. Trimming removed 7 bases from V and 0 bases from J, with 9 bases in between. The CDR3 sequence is CSDFGVNTEAFF. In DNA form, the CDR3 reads TGCAGCGATTTCGGGGTGAACACTGAAGCTTTCTTT.

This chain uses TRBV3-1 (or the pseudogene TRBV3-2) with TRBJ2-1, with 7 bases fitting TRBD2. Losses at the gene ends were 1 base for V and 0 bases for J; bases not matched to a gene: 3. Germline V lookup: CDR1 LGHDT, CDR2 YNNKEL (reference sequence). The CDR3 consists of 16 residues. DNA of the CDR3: TGTGCCAGCAGCCAAGGAGCGGGATACTCCTACAATGAGCAGTTCTTC. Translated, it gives CASSQGAGYSYNEQFF.

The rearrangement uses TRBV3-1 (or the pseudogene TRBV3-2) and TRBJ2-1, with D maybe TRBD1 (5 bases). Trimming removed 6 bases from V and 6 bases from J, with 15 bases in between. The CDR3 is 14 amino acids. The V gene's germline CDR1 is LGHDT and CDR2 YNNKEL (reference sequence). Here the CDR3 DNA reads TGTGCCAGCAGTCTTTATGGGGCCTCCAATGAGCAGTTCTTC. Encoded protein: CASSLYGASNEQFF.

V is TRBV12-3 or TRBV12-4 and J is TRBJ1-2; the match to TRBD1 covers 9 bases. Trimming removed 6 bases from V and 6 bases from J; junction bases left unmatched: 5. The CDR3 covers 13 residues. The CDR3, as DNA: TGTGCCAGCAGACAGGGGGCAGACGATGGCTACACCTTC. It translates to CASRQGADDGYTF.

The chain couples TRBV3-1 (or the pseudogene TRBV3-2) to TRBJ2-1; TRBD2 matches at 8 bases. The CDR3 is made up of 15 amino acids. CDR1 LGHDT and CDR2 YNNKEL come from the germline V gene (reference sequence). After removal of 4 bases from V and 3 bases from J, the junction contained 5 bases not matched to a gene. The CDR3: CASSLGSGNYNEQFF. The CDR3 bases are TGTGCCAGCAGCCTCGGTAGCGGGAACTACAATGAGCAGTTCTTC.

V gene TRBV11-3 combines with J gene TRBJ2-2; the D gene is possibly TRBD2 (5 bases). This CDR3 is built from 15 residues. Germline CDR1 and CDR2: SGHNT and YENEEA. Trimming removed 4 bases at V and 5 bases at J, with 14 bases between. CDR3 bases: TGTGCCAGCAGCTGGACTGTGGGAGAAACCGGGGAGCTGTTTTTT. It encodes CASSWTVGETGELFF.

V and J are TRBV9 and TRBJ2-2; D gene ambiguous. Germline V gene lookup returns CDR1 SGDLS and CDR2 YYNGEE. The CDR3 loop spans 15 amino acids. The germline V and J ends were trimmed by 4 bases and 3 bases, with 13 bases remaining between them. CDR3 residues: CASSSRSLHTGELFF. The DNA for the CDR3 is TGTGCCAGCAGCTCCCGGAGCCTTCACACCGGGGAGCTGTTTTTT.

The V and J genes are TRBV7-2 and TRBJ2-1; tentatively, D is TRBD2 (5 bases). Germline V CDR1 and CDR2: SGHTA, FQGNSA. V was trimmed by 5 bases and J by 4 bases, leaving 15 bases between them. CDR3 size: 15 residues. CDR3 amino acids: CASSTSGSGYNEQFF. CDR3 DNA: TGTGCCAGCAGCACGTCGGGGAGCGGTTACAATGAGCAGTTCTTC.

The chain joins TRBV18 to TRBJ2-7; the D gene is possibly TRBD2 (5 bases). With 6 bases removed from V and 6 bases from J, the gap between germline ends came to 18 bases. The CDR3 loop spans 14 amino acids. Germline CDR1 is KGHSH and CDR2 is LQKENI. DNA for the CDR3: TGTGCCAGCTCCGGGAAGGAAAGAGGTGTCGAGCAGTACTTC. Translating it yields CASSGKERGVEQYF. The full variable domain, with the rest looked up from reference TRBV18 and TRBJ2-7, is NAGVMQNPRHLVRRRGQEARLRCSPMKGHSHVYWYRQLPEEGLKFMVYLQKENIIDESGMPKERFSAEFPKEGPSILRIQQVVRGDSAAYFCASSGKERGVEQYFGPGTRLTVT.

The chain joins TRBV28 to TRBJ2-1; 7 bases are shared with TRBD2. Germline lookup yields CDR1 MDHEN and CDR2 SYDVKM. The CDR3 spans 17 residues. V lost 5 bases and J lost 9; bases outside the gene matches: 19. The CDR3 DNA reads TGTGCCAGCAGTCCGTCACCTAGCGGCTTACGAAGACGTGAGCAGTTCTTC. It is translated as CASSPSPSGLRRREQFF.

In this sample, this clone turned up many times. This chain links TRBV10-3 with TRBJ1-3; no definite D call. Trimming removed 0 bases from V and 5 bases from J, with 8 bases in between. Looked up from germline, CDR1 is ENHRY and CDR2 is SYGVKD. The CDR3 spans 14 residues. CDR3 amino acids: CAISESRARNTIYF. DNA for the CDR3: TGTGCCATCAGTGAGTCGAGGGCTCGAAACACCATATATTTT.

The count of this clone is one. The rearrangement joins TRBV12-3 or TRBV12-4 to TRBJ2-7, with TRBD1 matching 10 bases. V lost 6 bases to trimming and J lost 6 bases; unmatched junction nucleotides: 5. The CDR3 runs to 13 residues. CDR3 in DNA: TGTGCCAGCAGGGGGACAGGGGTTTCCGAGCAGTACTTC. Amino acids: CASRGTGVSEQYF.

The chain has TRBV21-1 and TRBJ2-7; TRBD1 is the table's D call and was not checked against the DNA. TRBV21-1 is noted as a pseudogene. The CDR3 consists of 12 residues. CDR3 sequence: CASSLDSYEQYF. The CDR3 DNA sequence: TGTGCCAGCAGCCTCGACAGCTACGAGCAGTACTTC.